This T cell receptor (beta chain) was captured in a study of lymphopenia after photon versus proton radiotherapy. Repertoires were generated with immunoSEQ multiplex PCR, while TCRdb's copy carries only in-frame clones and drops some. The sample has approximately 7,500 clones; about 85% are singletons. Germline CDR1 and CDR2: MGHDK and SYGVNS. This CDR3 spans 16 amino acids. V was cut by 6 bases and J by 2 bases, with 19 bases left in between. The clonotype was recovered from a woman in her 70s with pancreatic cancer. Sequenced material: peripheral blood, taken from a patient treated with photon-based radiotherapy. The chain couples TRBV25-1 to TRBJ1-1; weak D call: TRBD1 (6 bases). CDR3 bases: TGTGCCAGCAGGGAAACCACTCGGACAGTTAACACTGAAGCTTTCTTT. Amino acid sequence: CASRETTRTVNTEAFF.